The rows below give T cell receptor beta chains drawn from one sample of a study of blood T cell repertoires in COVID-19. The protocol was immunoSEQ multiplex PCR, while the TCRdb copy is restricted to in-frame clones and leaves out a portion. The table has a few hundred thousand clones, about 87% seen once; the top ten hold roughly 10%. Sequencing input: peripheral blood. The receptor source for this set is an older woman with COVID-19, enrolled during active disease. The CDR3 runs from the conserved cysteine through the conserved F or W. D genes are given only for firm matches. Size is stated for part of the rows, as once, few or many counts, or as a class when the clone is expanded.

TRBJ1-2 . once TRBV18 CASSPEEANYGYTF TGTGCCAGCTCACCAGAAGAGGCTAACTATGGCTACACCTTC
TRBJ2-1 TRBD1 . TRBV9 CASSRYDRANEQFF TGTGCCAGCAGCAGATACGACAGGGCGAATGAGCAGTTCTTC
TRBJ1-1 TRBD1 . TRBV12-3/TRBV12-4 CASSMDRDTEAFF TGTGCCAGCAGCATGGACAGGGACACTGAAGCTTTCTTT
TRBJ2-2 . . TRBV3-1/TRBV3-2 CASSQDLRFTGELFF TGTGCCAGCAGCCAAGATCTAAGATTCACCGGGGAGCTGTTTTTT
TRBJ2-3 . . TRBV3-1/TRBV3-2 CASSQTGISTDTQYF TGTGCCAGCAGCCAAACAGGGATCTCGACAGATACGCAGTATTTT
TRBJ2-1 . . TRBV5-4 CASSSGRPVYNEQFF TGTGCCAGCAGTTCAGGGCGGCCCGTTTACAATGAGCAGTTCTTC
TRBJ2-3 TRBD2 . TRBV4-1 CASSQPLAGDTQYF TGCGCCAGCAGCCAACCACTAGCGGGGGATACGCAGTATTTT
TRBJ1-2 . . TRBV5-5 CASSTTPGTNYGYTF TGTGCCAGCAGCACCACCCCCGGGACAAACTATGGCTACACCTTC
TRBJ2-3 . . TRBV6-1 CASSQVWARGTDTQYF TGTGCCAGCAGTCAAGTATGGGCCAGGGGCACAGATACGCAGTATTTT
TRBJ1-2 . . TRBV7-2 CASSFGGLSYGYTF TGTGCCAGCAGCTTCGGGGGACTTAGCTATGGCTACACCTTC
TRBJ2-7 TRBD1 . TRBV12-3/TRBV12-4 CASSQGSSYEQYF TGTGCCAGCTCACAGGGGAGCTCCTACGAGCAGTACTTC
TRBJ1-2 . . TRBV7-2 CASSLATQTNYGYTF TGTGCCAGCAGCTTAGCCACACAAACTAACTATGGCTACACCTTC
TRBJ2-7 TRBD1 . TRBV28 CASSSIGTGTYEQYF TGTGCCAGCAGCTCAATCGGGACAGGGACCTACGAGCAGTACTTC
TRBJ1-2 TRBD1 . TRBV28 CASSLGPTGRTGGYTF TGTGCCAGCAGTTTAGGACCGACAGGGCGAACCGGTGGCTACACCTTC
TRBJ1-2 . once TRBV6-2/TRBV6-3 CASSSAGAPYGYTF TGTGCCAGCAGTTCGGCGGGCGCACCCTATGGCTACACCTTC
TRBJ2-3 . . TRBV7-9 CASSLAGGTDTQYF TGTGCCAGCAGCTTGGCAGGGGGCACAGATACGCAGTATTTT
TRBJ2-2 . . TRBV7-2 CASSLSGGAGTGELFF TGTGCCAGCAGCTTATCGGGGGGCGCGGGAACCGGGGAGCTGTTTTTT
TRBJ2-5 TRBD2 . TRBV9 CASSPRLAGEVETQYF TGTGCCAGCAGCCCCAGACTAGCGGGAGAAGTAGAGACCCAGTACTTC
TRBJ2-3 TRBD2 . TRBV7-9 CATRPGLAGPPSTDTQYF TGTGCCACCCGACCAGGACTAGCGGGACCGCCTAGCACAGATACGCAGTATTTT
TRBJ2-7 TRBD2 . TRBV7-3 CASSSRAGLAGVEQYF TGTGCCAGCAGCTCTAGGGCCGGACTAGCGGGAGTCGAGCAGTACTTC
TRBJ2-1 . . TRBV5-1 CASSLPGPYNEQFF TGCGCCAGCAGCTTGCCGGGTCCCTACAATGAGCAGTTCTTC
TRBJ2-1 . once TRBV27 CASSLSQGYEQFF TGTGCCAGCAGTTTATCACAGGGCTATGAGCAGTTCTTC
TRBJ2-5 . . TRBV10-2 CASRTTTQRETQYF TGCGCCAGCAGGACGACTACCCAGAGAGAGACCCAGTACTTC
TRBJ1-3 . once TRBV6-5 CASSYGGGTSGNTIYF TGTGCCAGCAGTTACGGTGGAGGGACCTCTGGAAACACCATATATTTT
TRBJ2-5 . . TRBV28 CASRPGLIRETQYF TGTGCCAGCAGGCCGGGACTTATAAGAGAGACCCAGTACTTC
TRBJ2-3 TRBD2 . TRBV27 CASRLAGGDTQYF TGTGCCAGCAGACTAGCGGGAGGAGATACGCAGTATTTT
TRBJ2-7 . . TRBV10-1 CASSENSAGASSYEQYF TGCGCCAGCAGTGAGAATTCAGCAGGGGCAAGCTCCTACGAGCAGTACTTC
TRBJ2-7 TRBD1 once TRBV12-5 CASGFWGQGAHEQYF TGTGCTAGTGGTTTCTGGGGACAGGGGGCCCACGAGCAGTACTTC
TRBJ2-7 TRBD2 once TRBV19 CASSTSSGRAHEQYF TGTGCCAGTAGTACTTCTAGCGGGAGGGCCCACGAGCAGTACTTC
TRBJ1-1 . . TRBV21-1 CASSRNGQRNTEAFF TGTGCCAGCAGCCGGAATGGACAGCGGAACACTGAAGCTTTCTTT
TRBJ2-7 . . TRBV5-5 CASSSRTGDSYEQYF TGTGCCAGCAGCTCAAGGACGGGGGACTCCTACGAGCAGTACTTC
TRBJ2-3 TRBD2 . TRBV5-1 CASSLALGGGQGDTQYF TGCGCCAGCAGCTTGGCCTTGGGGGGAGGGCAGGGAGATACGCAGTATTTT
TRBJ1-1 TRBD1 once TRBV5-5 CASSPMTGVDTEAFF TGTGCCAGCAGCCCAATGACAGGGGTCGACACTGAAGCTTTCTTT
TRBJ1-1 . once TRBV10-3 CAITSGFRGSTEAFF TGTGCCATCACCAGTGGCTTCAGGGGTAGCACTGAAGCTTTCTTT
TRBJ1-1 . . TRBV12-3/TRBV12-4 CASGWGVEAFF TGTGCCAGCGGTTGGGGGGTTGAAGCTTTCTTT
TRBJ1-5 . . TRBV5-3 CARSFRGCNQPQHF TGTGCCAGAAGCTTTAGGGGCTGCAATCAGCCCCAGCATTTT
TRBJ2-5 . . TRBV5-6 CASSLDLGASYF TGTGCCAGCAGCTTGGATCTCGGAGCCTCATACTTC
TRBJ1-4 . . TRBV30 CAWPSTDTNEKLFF TGTGCCTGGCCCTCGACAGATACTAATGAAAAACTGTTTTTT
TRBJ2-7 TRBD2 . TRBV11-2 CASSWDYYEQYF TGTGCCAGCAGCTGGGACTACTACGAGCAGTACTTC
TRBJ2-7 TRBD1 . TRBV27 CASSPSGTGNEQYF TGTGCCAGCAGTCCTTCCGGGACAGGGAACGAGCAGTACTTC
TRBJ2-7 . . TRBV10-1 CASSDPTARGSYEQYF TGCGCCAGCAGTGACCCCACAGCCCGGGGGTCCTACGAGCAGTACTTC
TRBJ2-3 . . TRBV4-2 CASSPVEVADTQYF TGTGCCAGCAGCCCGGTCGAGGTCGCAGATACGCAGTATTTT
TRBJ2-7 . . TRBV29-1 CSVGPSGVGYEQYF TGCAGCGTTGGTCCGTCGGGGGTTGGCTACGAGCAGTACTTC
TRBJ2-5 TRBD2 . TRBV24-1 CATSDFRVAGAVETQYF TGTGCCACCAGTGATTTTCGCGTAGCGGGAGCTGTGGAGACCCAGTACTTC
TRBJ1-4 . . TRBV10-3 CAISVSGENEKLFF TGTGCCATCAGTGTTTCAGGGGAGAATGAAAAACTGTTTTTT
TRBJ1-2 . . TRBV7-2 CASSLWGLGGYTF TGTGCCAGCAGCTTATGGGGGCTTGGTGGCTACACCTTC
TRBJ1-2 . . TRBV30 CAGRDSPYYGYTF TGTGCCGGAAGGGACTCCCCCTACTATGGCTACACCTTC
TRBJ2-7 TRBD2 . TRBV7-2 CASSLGSSGSYEQYF TGTGCCAGCAGCTTAGGGTCCAGCGGGAGTTACGAGCAGTACTTC
TRBJ2-7 TRBD1 . TRBV28 CASSSSGTGSYEQYF TGTGCCAGCAGTTCCTCCGGGACAGGGTCCTACGAGCAGTACTTC
TRBJ1-2 TRBD1 . TRBV3-1/TRBV3-2 CASSQNDPGQSYGYTF TGTGCCAGCAGCCAAAACGATCCGGGACAGAGCTATGGCTACACCTTC
TRBJ1-1 TRBD1 . TRBV7-2 CASSLAFGAGGTAEAFF TGTGCCAGCAGCTTAGCTTTCGGGGCAGGGGGCACCGCTGAAGCTTTCTTT
TRBJ2-3 . few TRBV6-5 CASTSGGNTDTQYF TGTGCCAGCACCTCTGGCGGGAACACAGATACGCAGTATTTT
TRBJ1-6 . . TRBV28 CASSGSSSYNSPLHF TGTGCCAGCAGCGGTAGCAGCTCCTATAATTCACCCCTCCACTTT
TRBJ1-2 . . TRBV18 CASSPGHDYGYTF TGTGCCAGCTCACCCGGACATGACTATGGCTACACCTTC
TRBJ1-6 TRBD1 . TRBV4-1 CASSRIDRALFDSPLHF TGCGCCAGCAGCCGCATAGACAGGGCCCTTTTTGACTCACCCCTCCACTTT
TRBJ1-4 TRBD1 . TRBV7-9 CASSSGQARGEKLFF TGTGCCAGCAGCTCAGGACAGGCTCGGGGGGAAAAACTGTTTTTT
TRBJ2-1 TRBD2 . TRBV7-2 CASSLDGRVYNEQFF TGTGCCAGCAGCTTAGACGGGAGGGTTTACAATGAGCAGTTCTTC